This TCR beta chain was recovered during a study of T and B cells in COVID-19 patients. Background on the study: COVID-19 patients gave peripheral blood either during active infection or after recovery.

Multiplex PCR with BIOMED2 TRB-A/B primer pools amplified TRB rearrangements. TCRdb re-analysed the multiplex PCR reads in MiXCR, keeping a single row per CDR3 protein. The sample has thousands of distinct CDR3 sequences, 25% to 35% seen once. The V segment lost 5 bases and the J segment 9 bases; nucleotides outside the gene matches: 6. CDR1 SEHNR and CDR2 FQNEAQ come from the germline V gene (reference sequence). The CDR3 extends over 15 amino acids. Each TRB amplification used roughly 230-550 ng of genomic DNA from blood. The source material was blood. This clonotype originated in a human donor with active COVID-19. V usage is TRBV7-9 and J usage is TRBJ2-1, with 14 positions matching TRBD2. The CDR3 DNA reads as TGTGCCAGCAGCCCGGGACTAGCGGGAGATGGTGAGCAGTTCTTC. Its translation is CASSPGLAGDGEQFF.